Detailed here is one T cell receptor beta chain. There are 11 residues in the CDR3. Germline loops: CDR1 MNHNS, CDR2 SASEGT. The germline V and J ends were trimmed by 2 bases and 8 bases, with 6 bases remaining between them. This record comes from a study of cytomegalovirus exposure and HLA in healthy donors. Primers for the PCR totalled 60 Vbeta and 13 Jbeta. Generated by immunoSEQ multiplex PCR, the TCRdb table keeps only in-frame clones and is missing some. The data hold about 170,000 clones, with roughly 85% observed a single time. V gene TRBV6-1 combines with J gene TRBJ2-5, with no clear D. This receptor was identified in a boy aged 2-15 years in good health and CMV-seronegative. The sample consisted of PBMCs. The CDR3 loop reads CASSEIRTQYF. Here the CDR3 DNA reads TGTGCCAGCAGTGAAATTCGTACCCAGTACTTC.